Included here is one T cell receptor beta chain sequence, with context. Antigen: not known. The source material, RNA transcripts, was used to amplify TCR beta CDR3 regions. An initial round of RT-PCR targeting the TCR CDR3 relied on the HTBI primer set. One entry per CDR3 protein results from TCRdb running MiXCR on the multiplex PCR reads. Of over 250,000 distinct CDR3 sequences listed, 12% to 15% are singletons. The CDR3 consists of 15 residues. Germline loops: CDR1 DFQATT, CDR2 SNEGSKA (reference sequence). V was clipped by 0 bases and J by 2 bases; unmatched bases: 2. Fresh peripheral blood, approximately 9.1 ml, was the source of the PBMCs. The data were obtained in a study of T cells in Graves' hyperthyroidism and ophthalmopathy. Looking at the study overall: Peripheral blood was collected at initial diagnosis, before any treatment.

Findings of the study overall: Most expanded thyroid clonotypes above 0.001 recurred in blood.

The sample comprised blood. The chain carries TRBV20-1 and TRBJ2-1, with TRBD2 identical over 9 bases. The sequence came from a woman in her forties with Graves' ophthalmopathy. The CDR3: CSARDGGRAYNEQFF. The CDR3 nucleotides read TGCAGTGCTAGAGACGGCGGGAGGGCCTACAATGAGCAGTTCTTC.